The clone carrying this T cell receptor beta chain was detected many times. The antigen is unknown. This CDR3 comprises 14 residues. Germline V gene sequence: CDR1 MDHEN, CDR2 SYDVKM. Trimming pared 6 bases from V and 2 bases from J, leaving 13 bases between. This entry comes from a study of early T cells in non-severe SARS-CoV-2 infection. Study as a whole: Sequencing of bulk RNA from unsorted whole blood was done, without chain pairing. Overall study findings and caveats: Matching against VDJdb likely underestimated virus-specific expansions, favoring anti-spike CD8.

Unique molecular identifiers were added to individual cDNA molecules. Via MiXCR, TCRdb re-called the 5' RACE reads, giving one row per CDR3 protein. The repertoire includes tens of thousands of distinct CDR3 sequences, 5% to 5.5% of them detected once, and 3.5% sits in the top ten. Sequenced: whole blood. The chain recombines TRBV28 with TRBJ2-5; D uncertain. The TCR was taken from an adult who was a healthcare worker with PCR-confirmed SARS-CoV-2 infection or an uninfected control (not recorded which). This chain's CDR3 is CASRAPGAQETQYF. The CDR3 DNA reads as TGTGCCAGCAGGGCCCCAGGTGCGCAAGAGACCCAGTACTTC.